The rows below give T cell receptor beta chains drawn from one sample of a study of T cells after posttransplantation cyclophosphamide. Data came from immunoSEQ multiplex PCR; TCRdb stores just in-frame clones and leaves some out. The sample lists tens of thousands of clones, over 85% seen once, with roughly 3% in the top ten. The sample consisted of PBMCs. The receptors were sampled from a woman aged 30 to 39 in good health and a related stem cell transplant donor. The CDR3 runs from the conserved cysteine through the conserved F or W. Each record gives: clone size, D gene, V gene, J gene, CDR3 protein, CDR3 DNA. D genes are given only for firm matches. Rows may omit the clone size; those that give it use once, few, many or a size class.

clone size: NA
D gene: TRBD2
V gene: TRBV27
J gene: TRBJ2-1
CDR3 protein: CASTSGGPWDEQFF
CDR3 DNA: TGTGCCAGCACTAGCGGGGGGCCCTGGGATGAGCAGTTCTTC

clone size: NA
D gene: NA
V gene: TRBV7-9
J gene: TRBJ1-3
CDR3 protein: CASRYALRNTIYF
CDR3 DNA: TGTGCCAGCAGATACGCCCTGCGAAACACCATATATTTT

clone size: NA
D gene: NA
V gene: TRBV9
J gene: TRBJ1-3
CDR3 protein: CASSVPSEGNTIYF
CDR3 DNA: TGTGCCAGCAGCGTACCCTCGGAGGGAAACACCATATATTTT

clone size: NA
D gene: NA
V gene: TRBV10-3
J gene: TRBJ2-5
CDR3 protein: CATTPGAGVRTQYF
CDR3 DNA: TGTGCCACGACGCCGGGCGCAGGGGTGCGGACCCAGTACTTC

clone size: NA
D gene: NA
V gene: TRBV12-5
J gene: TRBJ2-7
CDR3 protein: CASGSSESSYEQYF
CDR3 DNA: TGTGCTAGTGGTTCCTCGGAGAGCTCCTACGAGCAGTACTTC

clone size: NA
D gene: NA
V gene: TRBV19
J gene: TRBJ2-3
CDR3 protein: CASSIFGGSLTDTQYF
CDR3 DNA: TGTGCCAGTAGTATTTTCGGAGGGTCCCTCACAGATACGCAGTATTTT

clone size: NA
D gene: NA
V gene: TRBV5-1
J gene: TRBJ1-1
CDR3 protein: CASLGGEAFF
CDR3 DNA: TGCGCCAGCTTGGGGGGTGAAGCTTTCTTT

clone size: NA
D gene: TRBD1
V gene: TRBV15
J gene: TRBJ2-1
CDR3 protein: CATSRDHRGGNEQFF
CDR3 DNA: TGTGCCACCAGCAGAGACCACAGGGGCGGAAATGAGCAGTTCTTC

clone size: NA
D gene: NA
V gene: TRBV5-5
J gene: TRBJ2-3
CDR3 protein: CASSLQGRLADTQYF
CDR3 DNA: TGTGCCAGCAGCTTGCAGGGTCGGTTGGCAGATACGCAGTATTTT

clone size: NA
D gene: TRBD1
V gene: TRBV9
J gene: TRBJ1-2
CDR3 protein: CASSLNRGQDGYTF
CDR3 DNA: TGTGCCAGCAGCTTAAACAGGGGGCAAGATGGCTACACCTTC

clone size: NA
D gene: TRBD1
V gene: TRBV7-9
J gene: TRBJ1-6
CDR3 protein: CASSSGGADSPLHF
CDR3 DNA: TGTGCCAGCAGCTCAGGGGGCGCAGATTCACCCCTCCACTTT

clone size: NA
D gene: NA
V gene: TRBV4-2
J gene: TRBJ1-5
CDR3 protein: CASSQEVWTDSNQPQHF
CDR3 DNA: TGTGCCAGCAGCCAAGAGGTCTGGACGGATAGCAATCAGCCCCAGCATTTT

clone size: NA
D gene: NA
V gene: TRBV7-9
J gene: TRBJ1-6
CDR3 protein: CASSLASGTSNSPLHF
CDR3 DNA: TGTGCCAGCAGCTTAGCCTCCGGAACCTCTAATTCACCCCTCCACTTT

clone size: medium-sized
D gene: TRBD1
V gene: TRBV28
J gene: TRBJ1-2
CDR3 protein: CASSYDRGYYGYTF
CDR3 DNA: TGTGCCAGCAGTTACGACAGGGGATACTATGGCTACACCTTC

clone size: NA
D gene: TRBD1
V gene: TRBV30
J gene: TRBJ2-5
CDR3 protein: CAWGRVGGGPRETQYF
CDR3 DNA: TGTGCCTGGGGAAGGGTAGGGGGCGGCCCCCGGGAGACCCAGTACTTC

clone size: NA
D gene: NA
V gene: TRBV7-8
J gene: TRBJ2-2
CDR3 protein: CASSSSSSVIYSGELFF
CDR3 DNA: TGTGCCAGCAGCTCAAGTTCGAGTGTTATATACTCCGGGGAGCTGTTTTTT